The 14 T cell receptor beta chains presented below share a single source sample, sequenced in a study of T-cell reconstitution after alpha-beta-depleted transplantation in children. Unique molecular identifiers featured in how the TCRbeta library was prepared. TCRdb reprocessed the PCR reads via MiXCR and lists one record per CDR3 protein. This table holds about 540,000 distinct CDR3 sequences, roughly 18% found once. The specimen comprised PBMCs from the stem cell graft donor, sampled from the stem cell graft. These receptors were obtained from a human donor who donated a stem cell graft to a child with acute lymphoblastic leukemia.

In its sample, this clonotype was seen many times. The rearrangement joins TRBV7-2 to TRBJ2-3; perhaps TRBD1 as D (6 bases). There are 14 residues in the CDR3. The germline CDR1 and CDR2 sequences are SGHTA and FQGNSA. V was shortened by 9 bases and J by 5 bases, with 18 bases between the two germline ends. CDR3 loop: CARTDRGLRDTQYF. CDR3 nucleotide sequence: TGTGCCAGGACGGACAGAGGGCTCCGAGATACGCAGTATTTT.

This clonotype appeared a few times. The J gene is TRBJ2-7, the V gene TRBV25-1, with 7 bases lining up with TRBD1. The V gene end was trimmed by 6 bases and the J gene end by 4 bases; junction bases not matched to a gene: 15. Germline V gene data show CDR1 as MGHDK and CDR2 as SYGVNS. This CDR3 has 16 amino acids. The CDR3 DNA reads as TGTGCCAGCAGAGAAGTAGGGGGCAGGCTCCAATACGAGCAGTACTTC. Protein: CASREVGGRLQYEQYF.

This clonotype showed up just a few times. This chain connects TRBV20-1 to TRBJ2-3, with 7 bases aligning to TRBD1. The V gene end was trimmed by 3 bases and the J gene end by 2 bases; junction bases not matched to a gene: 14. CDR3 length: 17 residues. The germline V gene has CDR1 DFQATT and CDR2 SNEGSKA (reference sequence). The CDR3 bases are TGCAGTGCTAGCGGGTGGATGGGACAGACTTTCACAGATACGCAGTATTTT. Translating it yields CSASGWMGQTFTDTQYF.

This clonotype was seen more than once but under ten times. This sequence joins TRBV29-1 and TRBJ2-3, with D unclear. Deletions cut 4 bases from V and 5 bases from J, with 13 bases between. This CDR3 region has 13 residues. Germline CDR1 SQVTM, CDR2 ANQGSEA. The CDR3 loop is CSVGQGLGDTQYF. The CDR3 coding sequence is TGCAGCGTTGGGCAAGGGCTGGGAGATACGCAGTATTTT.

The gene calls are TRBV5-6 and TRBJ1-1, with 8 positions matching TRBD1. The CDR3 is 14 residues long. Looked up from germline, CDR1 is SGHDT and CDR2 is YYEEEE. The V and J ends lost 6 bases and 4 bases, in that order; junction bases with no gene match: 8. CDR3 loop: CASNLRGQVTEAFF. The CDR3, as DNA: TGTGCCAGCAACCTCAGGGGGCAAGTCACTGAAGCTTTCTTT.

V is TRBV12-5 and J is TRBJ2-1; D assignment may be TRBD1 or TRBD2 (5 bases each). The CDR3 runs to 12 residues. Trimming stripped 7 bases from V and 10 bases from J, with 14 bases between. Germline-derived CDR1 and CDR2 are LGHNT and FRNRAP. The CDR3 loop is CASVGASPEQFF. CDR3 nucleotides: TGTGCTAGTGTCGGGGCTAGCCCAGAGCAGTTCTTC.

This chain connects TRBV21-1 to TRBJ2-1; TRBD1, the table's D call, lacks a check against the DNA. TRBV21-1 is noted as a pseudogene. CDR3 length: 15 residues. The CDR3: CAGKTGTGEKHEQFF. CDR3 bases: TGTGCCGGAAAAACCGGGACAGGGGAAAAGCATGAGCAGTTCTTC.

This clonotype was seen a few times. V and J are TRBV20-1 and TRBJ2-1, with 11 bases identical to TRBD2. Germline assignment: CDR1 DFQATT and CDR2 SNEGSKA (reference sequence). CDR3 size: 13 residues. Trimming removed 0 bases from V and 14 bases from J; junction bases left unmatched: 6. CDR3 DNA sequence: TGCAGTGCTAGAGATCCCACTAGCGGGAGTAAGTTCTTC. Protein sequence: CSARDPTSGSKFF.

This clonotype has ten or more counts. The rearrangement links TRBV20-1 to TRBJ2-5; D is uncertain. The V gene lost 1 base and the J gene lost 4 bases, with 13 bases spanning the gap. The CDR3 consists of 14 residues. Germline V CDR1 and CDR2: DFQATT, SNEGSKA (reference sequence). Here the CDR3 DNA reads TGCAGTGCTAGAGGCCGGCAAATGGGAGAGACCCAGTACTTC. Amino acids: CSARGRQMGETQYF.

In DNA, the CDR3 is TGCGCCAGCAGCTTGGAGGTACAAGGTCAGCCCCAGCATTTT. Translated: CASSLEVQGQPQHF. This chain connects TRBV5-1 to TRBJ1-5; D uncertain. From germline, CDR1 is SGHRS and CDR2 YFSETQ. The length of the CDR3 is 14 residues. V was cut by 0 bases and J by 6 bases, with 10 bases left in between.

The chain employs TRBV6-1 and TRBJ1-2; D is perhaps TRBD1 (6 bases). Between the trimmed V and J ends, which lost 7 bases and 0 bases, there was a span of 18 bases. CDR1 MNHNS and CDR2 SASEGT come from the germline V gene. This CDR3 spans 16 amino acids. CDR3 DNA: TGTGCCAGCATAGGGGGGGCGACAGGATCTAACTATGGCTACACCTTC. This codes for CASIGGATGSNYGYTF.

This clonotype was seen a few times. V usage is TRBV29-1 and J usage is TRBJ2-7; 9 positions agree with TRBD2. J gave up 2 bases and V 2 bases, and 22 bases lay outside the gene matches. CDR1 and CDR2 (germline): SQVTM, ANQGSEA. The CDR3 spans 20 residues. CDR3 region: CSVEKGFSGRQPPGAYEQYF. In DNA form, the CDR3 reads TGCAGCGTTGAAAAAGGCTTTAGCGGGAGACAACCCCCGGGGGCCTACGAGCAGTACTTC.

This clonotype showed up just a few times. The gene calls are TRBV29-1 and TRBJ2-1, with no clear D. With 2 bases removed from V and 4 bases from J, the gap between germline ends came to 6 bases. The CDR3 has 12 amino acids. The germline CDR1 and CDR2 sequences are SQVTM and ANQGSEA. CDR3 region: CSVERQYNEQFF. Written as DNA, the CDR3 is TGCAGCGTTGAACGGCAGTACAATGAGCAGTTCTTC.

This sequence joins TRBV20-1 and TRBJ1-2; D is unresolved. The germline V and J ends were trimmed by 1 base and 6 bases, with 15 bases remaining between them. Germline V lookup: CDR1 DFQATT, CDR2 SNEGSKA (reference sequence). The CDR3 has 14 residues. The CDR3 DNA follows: TGCAGTGCTAGAGGCCAGGACGCCTTAAATGGCTACACCTTC. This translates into CSARGQDALNGYTF.